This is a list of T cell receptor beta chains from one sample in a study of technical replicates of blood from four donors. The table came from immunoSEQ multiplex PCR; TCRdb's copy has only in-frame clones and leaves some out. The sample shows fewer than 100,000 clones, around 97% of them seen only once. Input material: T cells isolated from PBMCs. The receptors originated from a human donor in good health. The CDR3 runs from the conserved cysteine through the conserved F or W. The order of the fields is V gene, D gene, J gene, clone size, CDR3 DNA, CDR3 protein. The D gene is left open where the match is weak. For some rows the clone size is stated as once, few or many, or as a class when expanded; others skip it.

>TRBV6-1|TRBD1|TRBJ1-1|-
TGTGCCGGAGTTTACAGGGGAGCGAGGAGCACTGAAGCTTTCTTT
CAGVYRGARSTEAFF
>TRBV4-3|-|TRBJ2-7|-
TGCGCCAGCAGCCAAGAAGCCACTACCTACGAGCAGTACTTC
CASSQEATTYEQYF
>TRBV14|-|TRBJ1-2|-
TGTGCCAGCAGCCAAGCGGGCTATGGCTACACCTTC
CASSQAGYGYTF
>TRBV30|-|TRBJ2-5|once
TGTGCCTGGAGCGAACCCCTTAACAGGGTACGGGAGACCCAGTACTTC
CAWSEPLNRVRETQYF
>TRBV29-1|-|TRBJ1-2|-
TGCAGCGTTGAAGACCGGGACACCTATGGCTACACCTTC
CSVEDRDTYGYTF
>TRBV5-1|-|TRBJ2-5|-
TGCGCCAGTACAGGGTTGCAAGAGACCCAGTACTTC
CASTGLQETQYF
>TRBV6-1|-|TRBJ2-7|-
TGTGCCAGCAGTGAGGCCATCTACGAGCAGTACTTC
CASSEAIYEQYF
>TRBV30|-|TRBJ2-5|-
TGTGCCTGGAGTGTATACAGGGGGGGAGTCGAGACCCAGTACTTC
CAWSVYRGGVETQYF
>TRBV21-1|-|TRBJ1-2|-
TGTGCCAGCAGCGTACAGGGTAGGCTTAACTATGGCTACACCTTC
CASSVQGRLNYGYTF
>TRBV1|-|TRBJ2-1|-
TGCACCAGCACTGTAACTAGCGGGAGAACCAATGAGCAGTTCTTC
CTSTVTSGRTNEQFF
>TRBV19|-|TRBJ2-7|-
TGTGCCAGGGAACGGGAATCAGGAAACGAGCAGTACTTC
CARERESGNEQYF
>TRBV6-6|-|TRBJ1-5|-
TGTGCCAGCATGGAACGGGGGAATCAGCCCCAGCATTTT
CASMERGNQPQHF
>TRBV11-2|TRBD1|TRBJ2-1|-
TGTGCCAGCAGCCGTGGACGGGACAGCAATGAGCAGTTCTTC
CASSRGRDSNEQFF
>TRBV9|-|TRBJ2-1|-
TGTGCCAGCAGCGTTTATAACAATGAGCAGTTCTTC
CASSVYNNEQFF
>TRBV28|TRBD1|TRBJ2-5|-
TGTGCCACCCTAGACAGGGTCCTCCGAGAGACCCAGTACTTC
CATLDRVLRETQYF
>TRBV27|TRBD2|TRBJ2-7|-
TGTGCCAGCAGGACTAGCGGGTCTACCTACGAGCAGTACTTC
CASRTSGSTYEQYF
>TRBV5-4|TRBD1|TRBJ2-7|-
TGTGCCAGCAGCGAGAGGACAGGGTATTCAAACGAGCAGTACTTC
CASSERTGYSNEQYF
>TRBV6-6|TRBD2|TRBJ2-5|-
TGTGCCAGCAAACTAGCGGGTAGTTCGGAGACCCAGTACTTC
CASKLAGSSETQYF
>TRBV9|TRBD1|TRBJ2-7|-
TGTGCCAGCAGGGGACAGGGTCAGATGGGCGAGCAGTACTTC
CASRGQGQMGEQYF
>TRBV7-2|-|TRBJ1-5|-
TGTGCCAGCAGCTCGTATAGCAATCAGCCCCAGCATTTT
CASSSYSNQPQHF
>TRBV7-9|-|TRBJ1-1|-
TGTGCCAGCAGCGTGGACAGTAACTCTGAAGCTTTCTTT
CASSVDSNSEAFF
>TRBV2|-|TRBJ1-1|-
TGTGCCAGCAGTAGCGAGAGGAACACTGAAGCTTTCTTT
CASSSERNTEAFF
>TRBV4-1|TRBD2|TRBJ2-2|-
TGCGCCAGCAGCTTCCTGGGACTAGCGGGAGGGCCCGGGGAGCTGTTTTTT
CASSFLGLAGGPGELFF
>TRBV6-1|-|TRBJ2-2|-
TGTGCCAGCAGAAAAGAGTCCCCGAACACCGGGGAGCTGTTTTTT
CASRKESPNTGELFF
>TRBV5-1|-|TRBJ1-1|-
TGCGCCAGCAGCCGAGGGGGGGCCTATGAAGCTTTCTTT
CASSRGGAYEAFF
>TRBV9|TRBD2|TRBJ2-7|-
TGTGCCAGCAGCGTAGGTCTAGCGGGGGGGACCTACGAGCAGTACTTC
CASSVGLAGGTYEQYF
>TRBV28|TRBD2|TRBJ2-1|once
TGTGCCAGCAGTCTGGGACTAGCGGGAGGAAGTGAGCAGTTCTTC
CASSLGLAGGSEQFF
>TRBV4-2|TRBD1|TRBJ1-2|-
TGTGCCAGCAGCCAAGATAGGGACAGCTTCTATGGCTACACCTTC
CASSQDRDSFYGYTF